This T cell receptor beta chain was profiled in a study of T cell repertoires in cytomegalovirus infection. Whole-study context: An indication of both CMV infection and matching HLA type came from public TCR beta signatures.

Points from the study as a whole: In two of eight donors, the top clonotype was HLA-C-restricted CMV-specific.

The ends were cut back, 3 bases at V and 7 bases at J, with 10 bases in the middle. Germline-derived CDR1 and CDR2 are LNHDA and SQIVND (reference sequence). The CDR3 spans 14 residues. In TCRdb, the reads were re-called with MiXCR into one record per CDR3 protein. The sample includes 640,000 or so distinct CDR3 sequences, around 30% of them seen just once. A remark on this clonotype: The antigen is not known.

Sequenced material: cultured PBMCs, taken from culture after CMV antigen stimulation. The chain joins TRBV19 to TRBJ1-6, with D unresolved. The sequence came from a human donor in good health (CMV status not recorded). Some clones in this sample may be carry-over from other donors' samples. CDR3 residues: CASSIATVNSPLHF. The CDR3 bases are TGTGCCAGTAGTATCGCGACGGTAAATTCACCCCTCCACTTT.